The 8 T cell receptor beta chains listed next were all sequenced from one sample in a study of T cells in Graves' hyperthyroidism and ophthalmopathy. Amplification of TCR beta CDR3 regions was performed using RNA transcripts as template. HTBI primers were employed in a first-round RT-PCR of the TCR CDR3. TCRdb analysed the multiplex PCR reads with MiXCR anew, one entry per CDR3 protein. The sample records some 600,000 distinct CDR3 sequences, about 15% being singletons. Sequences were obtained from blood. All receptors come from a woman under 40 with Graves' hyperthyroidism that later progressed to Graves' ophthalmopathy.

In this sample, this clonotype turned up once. This CDR3 is CASSSGGGLAKNIQYF. The DNA of the CDR3 is TGTGCCAGCAGCTCCGGGGGGGGGCTAGCCAAAAACATTCAGTACTTC. The V call is TRBV5-4, the J call TRBJ2-4; TRBD2 matches at 8 bases. The CDR3 sequence is 16 residues long. The ends lost 3 bases at V and 0 bases at J; junction bases unmatched: 5. Germline V lookup: CDR1 SGHNT, CDR2 YYREEE (reference sequence).

CDR3 residues: CASSLGAYLETNGELFF. The CDR3 nucleotides are TGTGCCAGCAGCTTAGGGGCGTATCTCGAGACAAACGGGGAGCTGTTTTTT. The J gene is TRBJ2-2, the V gene TRBV7-2; no definite D call. Trimming removed 1 base from V and 7 bases from J, with 19 bases in between. Germline assignment: CDR1 SGHTA and CDR2 FQGNSA. This CDR3 comprises 17 residues.

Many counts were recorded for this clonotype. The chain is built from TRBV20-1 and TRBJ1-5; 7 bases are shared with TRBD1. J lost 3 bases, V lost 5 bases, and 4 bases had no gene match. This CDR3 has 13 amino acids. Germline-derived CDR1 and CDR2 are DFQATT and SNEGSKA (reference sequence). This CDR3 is CSARQGPNQPQHF. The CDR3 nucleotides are TGCAGTGCTCGACAGGGACCCAATCAGCCCCAGCATTTT.

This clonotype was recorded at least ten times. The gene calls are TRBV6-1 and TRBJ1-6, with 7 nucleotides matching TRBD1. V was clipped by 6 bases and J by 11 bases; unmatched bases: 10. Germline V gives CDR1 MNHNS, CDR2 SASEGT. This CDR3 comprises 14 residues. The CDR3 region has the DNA TGTGCCAGCAGGAACACAGGGGCGAATACACCCCTCCACTTT. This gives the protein CASRNTGANTPLHF.

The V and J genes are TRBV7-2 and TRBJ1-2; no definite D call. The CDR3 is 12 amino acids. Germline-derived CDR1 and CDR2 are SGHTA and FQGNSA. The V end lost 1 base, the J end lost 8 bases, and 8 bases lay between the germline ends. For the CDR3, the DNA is TGTGCCAGCAGCTTAGGCCTGGAAGGCTACACCTTC. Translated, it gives CASSLGLEGYTF.

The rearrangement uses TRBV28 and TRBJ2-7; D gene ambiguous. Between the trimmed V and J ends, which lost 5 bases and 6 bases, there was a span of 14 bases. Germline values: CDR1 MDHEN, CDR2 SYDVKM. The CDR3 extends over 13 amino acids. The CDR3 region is CASSQELFGEQYF. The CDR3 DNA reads TGTGCCAGCAGTCAAGAGCTGTTTGGCGAGCAGTACTTC.

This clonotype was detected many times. The CDR3 loop is CASSEFQTGVNYGYTF. Here the CDR3 DNA reads TGTGCCAGCAGTGAATTTCAGACAGGGGTTAACTATGGCTACACCTTC. The chain recombines TRBV2 with TRBJ1-2, with TRBD1 matching over 8 bases. The junction had 6 bases not matched to a gene; V was cut back by 2 bases and J by 1 base. Per germline, CDR1 SNHLY and CDR2 FYNNEI. The CDR3 consists of 16 residues. Together with reference TRBV2 and TRBJ1-2, the CDR3 gives the full variable domain: EPEVTQTPSHQVTQMGQEVILRCVPISNHLYFYWYRQILGQKVEFLVSFYNNEISEKSEIFDDQFSVERPDGSNFTLKIRSTKLEDSAMYFCASSEFQTGVNYGYTFGSGTRLTVV.

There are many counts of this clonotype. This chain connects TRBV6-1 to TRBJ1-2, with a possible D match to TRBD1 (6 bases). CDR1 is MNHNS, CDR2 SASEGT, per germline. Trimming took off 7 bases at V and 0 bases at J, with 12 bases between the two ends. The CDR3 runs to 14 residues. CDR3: CASTQGPTNYGYTF. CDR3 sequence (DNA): TGTGCCAGCACACAGGGACCAACTAACTATGGCTACACCTTC.